This T cell receptor (beta chain) was found in a study of blood T cell repertoires in COVID-19. TCRdb's copy holds only in-frame clones and misses some; the assay was immunoSEQ multiplex PCR. The sample has approximately 170,000 clones, about 88% seen once; the top ten hold 15% to 20%. Germline CDR1 LGHDT, CDR2 YNNKEL (reference sequence). Trimming took 4 bases from V and 2 from J; bases not matched to a gene: 3. The CDR3 sequence is 15 residues long. The sequence was collected from a woman aged 80 or over with acute or convalescent COVID-19. Specimen: peripheral blood. The chain recombines TRBV3-1 (or the pseudogene TRBV3-2) with TRBJ2-1; 9 bases fit TRBD2. This CDR3 reads CASSRQRGAYNEQFF. In DNA form, the CDR3 reads TGTGCCAGCAGCCGTCAGCGGGGGGCCTACAATGAGCAGTTCTTC.